The sequence of this TCR beta chain was determined in a study of control samples from healthy donors and cancer patients. Measured with immunoSEQ multiplex PCR; TCRdb has only the in-frame clones, and not every one. The sample carries 80,000 or so clones, roughly 94% recorded once. This receptor was obtained from a woman aged 40 to 49 in good health. Sequencing was done on a sample of blood.

Written as DNA, the CDR3 is TGTGCCAGCTCACGACGGGACACTACGAACACTGAAGCTTTCTTT. This translates into CASSRRDTTNTEAFF. V usage is TRBV18 and J usage is TRBJ1-1; D perhaps matches TRBD1 (6 bases). CDR1 is KGHSH and CDR2 is LQKENI in the germline V gene. The ends were cut back, 4 bases at V and 1 base at J, with 13 bases in the middle. The CDR3 extends over 15 amino acids.